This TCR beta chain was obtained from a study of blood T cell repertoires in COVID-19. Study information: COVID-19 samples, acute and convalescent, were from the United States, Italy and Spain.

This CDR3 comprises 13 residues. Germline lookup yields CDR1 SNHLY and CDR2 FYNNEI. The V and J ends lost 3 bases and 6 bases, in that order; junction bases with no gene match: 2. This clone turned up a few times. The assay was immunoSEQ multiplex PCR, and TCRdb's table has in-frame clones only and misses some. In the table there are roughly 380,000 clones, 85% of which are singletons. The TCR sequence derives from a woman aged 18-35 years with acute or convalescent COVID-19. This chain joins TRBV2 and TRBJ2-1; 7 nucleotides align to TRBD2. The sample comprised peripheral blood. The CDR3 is CASSDQRGNEQFF. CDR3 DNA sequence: TGTGCCAGCAGTGATCAGCGGGGCAATGAGCAGTTCTTC. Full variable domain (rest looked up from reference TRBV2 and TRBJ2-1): EPEVTQTPSHQVTQMGQEVILRCVPISNHLYFYWYRQILGQKVEFLVSFYNNEISEKSEIFDDQFSVERPDGSNFTLKIRSTKLEDSAMYFCASSDQRGNEQFFGPGTRLTVL.